This T cell receptor beta chain was sequenced during a study of T cell repertoires in cytomegalovirus infection. Overall study context: TCR beta signatures that were public indicated CMV infection and matching HLA type.

This CDR3 is 17 amino acids long. V lost 8 bases and J 0 bases, leaving 23 bases between the germline ends. Germline CDR1 is MNHGY and CDR2 is SVAAGI. TCRdb reprocessed the reads via MiXCR and lists one record per CDR3 protein. The table records some 250,000 distinct CDR3 sequences, approximately 9.2% of them present only once. This clonotype has a count of ten or more. Its target is not known. Findings and limits, study-wide: The study identified carriers of CMV plus the relevant HLA from cumulative public TCR beta family frequency. The ex vivo response showed dominance by HLA-C-restricted CMV-specific TCR beta clonotypes.

This TCR was sampled from a human donor in good health (CMV status not recorded). Some clones in this sample may be carry-over from other donors' samples. The sequencing input was PBMCs. The rearrangement links TRBV6-9 to TRBJ2-7; D perhaps matches TRBD1 (6 bases). The CDR3 DNA sequence: TGTGCCAGCCTTCTAATGAACAGGGAGTTGAGCTCCTACGAGCAGTACTTC. It codes for CASLLMNRELSSYEQYF.